These 12 T cell receptor beta chains came from one sample sequenced in a study of blood T cell repertoires in COVID-19. The data were produced by immunoSEQ multiplex PCR, yet TCRdb's version contains in-frame clones alone and is incomplete. The data contain 35,000 to 55,000 clones, approximately 84% of them singletons. The sample consisted of peripheral blood. Receptors originate from a woman in her 70s in a cohort sampled during active COVID-19.

The V gene is TRBV27, the J gene TRBJ2-7; no clear D. V was shortened by 10 bases and J by 0 bases, with 16 bases between the two germline ends. CDR1 is MNHEY, CDR2 SMNVEV, per germline (reference sequence). CDR3 length: 14 residues. Here the CDR3 DNA reads TGTGCCAACCGGCGGCGTTGGAGCTCCTACGAGCAGTACTTC. Translated: CANRRRWSSYEQYF.

This chain uses TRBV3-1 (or the pseudogene TRBV3-2) with TRBJ2-4; the match to TRBD2 covers 13 bases. This CDR3 is built from 13 residues. Germline V CDR1 and CDR2: LGHDT, YNNKEL (reference sequence). V lost 5 bases and J lost 11; bases outside the gene matches: 3. CDR3 region: CASSFTSGRVQYF. In DNA form, the CDR3 reads TGTGCCAGCAGCTTCACTAGCGGGAGGGTTCAGTACTTC.

The genes are TRBV19 and TRBJ2-7; 10 bases match TRBD1. Germline V CDR1 and CDR2: LNHDA, SQIVND (reference sequence). Trimming took 9 bases from V and 7 from J; bases not matched to a gene: 9. This CDR3 has 13 amino acids. The CDR3 protein is CASRQGAFGEQYF. The CDR3 DNA reads as TGTGCCAGCCGACAGGGGGCTTTTGGGGAGCAGTACTTC.

The sample holds a few counts of this clone. V is TRBV2 and J is TRBJ1-1; D ambiguous. The V gene's germline CDR1 is SNHLY and CDR2 FYNNEI. The CDR3 has 13 residues. V dropped 5 bases and J dropped 10 bases, with 17 bases sitting between them. CDR3 amino acids: CASSPTIAQRAFF. The CDR3 region has the DNA TGTGCCAGCAGTCCCACCATCGCGCAAAGAGCTTTCTTT.

The chain is built from TRBV11-2 and TRBJ2-7; TRBD1 agrees at 9 bases. Germline loops: CDR1 SGHAT, CDR2 FQNNGV. This CDR3 has 17 residues. Unmatched junction bases numbered 12, after V lost 3 bases and J lost 3 bases. The CDR3 coding sequence is TGTGCCAGCAGCTTTACTACCCGGGACAGGGCTTTCTACGAGCAGTACTTC. Encoded protein: CASSFTTRDRAFYEQYF. Drawing the rest from reference TRBV11-2 and TRBJ2-7, the complete variable domain is EAGVAQSPRYKIIEKRQSVAFWCNPISGHATLYWYQQILGQGPKLLIQFQNNGVVDDSQLPKDRFSAERLKGVDSTLKIQPAKLEDSAVYLCASSFTTRDRAFYEQYFGPGTRLTVT.

The rearrangement joins TRBV7-9 to TRBJ2-3, with D possibly being TRBD2 (6 bases). The ends were cut back, 1 base at V and 0 bases at J, with 8 bases in the middle. Germline CDR1 and CDR2: SEHNR and FQNEAQ (reference sequence). This CDR3 has 15 residues. In nucleotides, the CDR3 is TGTGCCAGCAGCTTAGGGAGGGCTAGCACAGATACGCAGTATTTT. It specifies CASSLGRASTDTQYF.

The chain uses TRBV11-2 and TRBJ1-1, with a possible D match to TRBD1 (6 bases). The CDR3 is 15 residues long. The V end lost 1 base, the J end lost 6 bases, and 15 bases lay between the germline ends. Per germline, CDR1 SGHAT and CDR2 FQNNGV. CDR3 protein: CASSLGIGGASEAFF. The CDR3 coding sequence is TGTGCCAGCAGCTTAGGTATTGGGGGCGCGTCTGAAGCTTTCTTT.

The chain combines TRBV3-1 (or the pseudogene TRBV3-2) with TRBJ2-6, with 7 bases aligning to TRBD2. Trimming cost V 4 bases and J 0 bases; bases outside gene matches: 15. Germline lookup yields CDR1 LGHDT and CDR2 YNNKEL (reference sequence). The CDR3 length is 20 residues. The CDR3 here is CASSPPYWEGSTSGANVLTF. In DNA form, the CDR3 reads TGTGCCAGCAGCCCACCATATTGGGAGGGTTCTACCTCTGGGGCCAACGTCCTGACTTTC.

The chain links TRBV5-1 to TRBJ2-2; 8 nucleotides line up with TRBD1. The J segment lost 4 bases and the V segment lost 7 bases, leaving 6 bases of the junction unmatched. The CDR3 sequence is 14 residues long. Per the germline V gene, CDR1 is SGHRS and CDR2 is YFSETQ. CDR3 amino acids: CASHGQGGTGELFF. In DNA form, the CDR3 reads TGCGCCAGCCACGGACAGGGCGGCACCGGGGAGCTGTTTTTT.

In the case of this clone: No DNA is shown, since the ends of the CDR3 on it are uncertain; the CDR3 is the one TCRdb lists. The genes are TRBV6-5 and TRBJ1-1. Inclusive of both ends, the CDR3 amounts to 15 amino acids. Germline CDR1 and CDR2: MNHEY and SVGAGI. The CDR3 loop reads CASSSSTVPDTEAFF.

This clone was seen just once. V is TRBV5-6 and J is TRBJ2-7; D possibly corresponds to TRBD2 (6 bases). The germline V gene has CDR1 SGHDT and CDR2 YYEEEE. This CDR3 comprises 15 residues. V lost 2 bases and J lost 3, with 15 bases in between. CDR3 sequence (DNA): TGTGCCAGCAGCTTTAGGGGACTGGCCGTCTACGAGCAGTACTTC. Residues: CASSFRGLAVYEQYF.

On this clone itself: Other nucleotide sequences in the sample specify the same CDR3. The chain couples TRBV24-1 to TRBJ2-2; D possibly corresponds to TRBD2 (7 bases). The CDR3 contains 18 residues. Germline-derived CDR1 and CDR2 are KGHDR and SFDVKD. Trimming pared 1 base from V and 6 bases from J, leaving 20 bases between. CDR3 DNA: TGTGCCACCAGTGATTTCGGTGGGGGAGGGGGTCCACCCGGGGAGCTGTTTTTT. It translates to CATSDFGGGGGPPGELFF.